This T cell receptor beta chain was observed in a study of cytomegalovirus exposure and HLA in healthy donors. Findings of the study overall: Differences between HLA loci emerged in a later analysis of TCR association rates, with DRB1 most and HLA-C fewest.

60 Vbeta and 13 Jbeta primers were used in PCR. Only in-frame clones appear in the TCRdb table, and some are missing; sequencing was by immunoSEQ multiplex PCR. The repertoire holds 150,000 to 200,000 clones, with roughly 84% as singletons. With regard to this clone: The antigen is undetermined.

Germline values: CDR1 MGHRA, CDR2 YSYEKL. V lost 3 bases and J lost 6; bases outside the gene matches: 14. The length of the CDR3 is 17 residues. V is TRBV4-1 and J is TRBJ2-3; 8 positions agree with TRBD2. The sequenced material came from PBMCs. This clonotype originated in a girl under two years old in good health and CMV-seronegative. The CDR3 region has the DNA TGCGCCAGCAGCCAGAAGCGGTGGGCGGGGGGAATCGATACGCAGTATTTT. Translated, it gives CASSQKRWAGGIDTQYF.